This T cell receptor beta chain emerged from a study of blood T cell repertoires in COVID-19. CDR1 and CDR2 (germline): MNHEY, SVGAGI. The CDR3 has 15 amino acids. V was cut by 7 bases and J by 4 bases, with 19 bases left in between. Under the authors' procedure: For nucleated cells, counts were estimated from reference gene primer amplification. Sequencing was performed with immunoSEQ multiplex PCR; in TCRdb, only in-frame clones are kept and a portion is missing. V and J calls and clone size are those listed in that table; D and trimming were worked out from the DNA. The sample has under 350,000 clones, 89% seen once.

The clonotype comes from a man in his fifties or sixties with acute or convalescent COVID-19. V and J are TRBV6-5 and TRBJ1-2; D gene unclear. The sample taken for sequencing was peripheral blood. Here the CDR3 DNA reads TGTGCCAGCACCCCTGTTCTTTATGCTATCTATGGCTACACCTTC. Translated, it gives CASTPVLYAIYGYTF.